This TCR beta chain was profiled in a study of spatial heterogeneity in lung cancer (dated 2019 in TCRdb). Turning to the overall study: Beta-chain transcripts were consistently detected in greater numbers than alpha-chain transcripts, which likely reflected higher beta-chain transcript abundance. In the raw uncorrected reads, each unique combination of TCR and UMI appeared more than ten times on average. TCR alpha and beta repertoires were quantitatively compared across multiple tumor regions, matched nontumor lung and blood in non-small cell lung cancer. The study linked features of the TCR repertoire to counts of nonsynonymous mutations, which were determined by whole-exome sequencing of tumor tissue. At surgery, both alpha and beta chains were TCR-sequenced in about 200 tumor regions, about 61 matched nontumor lung samples and a few dozen PBMC samples. The study at large found these results: Additional single-cell paired TCR alpha and beta sequencing was considered necessary to confirm, at a functional level, the hypothesis that regional TCRs recognize regional mutations. Ubiquitous expanded tumor TCRs were found in blood more often at tumor resection than at routine follow-up.

Worth noting for this clonotype: Its target antigen remains unknown. Base qualities are not recorded, but no much larger clone differs from it by a single base.

Libraries were built with 5' RACE. Sequencing instrument: NextSeq 500. In the TCR library protocol, a unique molecular identifier was attached to each TCR cDNA molecule so that PCR and sequencing errors could be corrected. The paper's data handling went like this. TCR identification, UMI-based error correction and CDR3 extraction were all carried out with Decombinator tools. Expanded TCRs were defined as those above a frequency of 2 per 1,000, corresponding to the top 1% of the tumor frequency distribution. Renyi diversity was calculated using the R vegan package after each repertoire was subsampled 100 times to 5,000 TCRs. CDR3 similarity networks were built from amino acid triplet string-kernel similarity, connecting CDR3s with pairwise similarity above 0.82. The public reads were reanalyzed by TCRdb: fastp trimming at Q25, MiXCR alignment, in-frame beta chains only. Every CDR3 protein is listed once, alongside the most common genes and DNA of its rows. The V and J calls and clone size are TCRdb's, not the authors'. This sample gives roughly 82,000 distinct CDR3 sequences in total; roughly 12% of them show up just once. The ten largest clonotypes hold around 4.3% of the sample.

The time point label of this sample denotes: sample taken at primary tumor resection. TCR sequencing used whole RNA extracted from tumor and nontumor lung tissue, or from cryopreserved PBMC samples, without cell sorting. Donors were some 70 patients with early-stage, untreated non-small cell lung cancer from the lung TRACERx cohort. A patient was chosen for TCR sequencing only when enough RNA was available from at least two tumor regions. Here the sequenced sample was PBMCs, taken at surgery. This sequence was found in a male donor with early-stage non-small cell lung cancer.

For the CDR3, the sequence is CASSSDGTLAEQFF. The nucleotide sequence reads as follows: TGTGCCAGCAGTTCGGACGGGACCTTGGCTGAGCAGTTCTTC. The chain is encoded by TRBV27 joined to TRBJ2-1; the D region may be TRBD1 or TRBD2, each matching 5 bases equally. CDR1 and CDR2, looked up from the germline V gene (reference sequence), are MNHEY and SMNVEV. The CDR3, cysteine through phenylalanine, is 14 amino acids long. The retained sequence is limited to the CDR3, 42 bases, with the frame set at the first base. The germline ends are 16 bases apart after V is trimmed by 4 bases and J by 9 bases.